The present T cell receptor (beta chain) was sequenced within a study of T-cell reconstitution after alpha-beta-depleted transplantation in children. General study points: Reports say that about two months after transplant, the alpha-beta T cells came out of several hundred graft clones that had expanded. It was surviving recipient T cells and thymic progenitors that gave some patients high TCRbeta diversity at day 60.

Unique molecular identifiers featured in how the TCRbeta library was prepared. TCRdb reprocessed the PCR reads via MiXCR and lists one record per CDR3 protein. Of some 550,000 distinct CDR3 sequences listed, 23% are singletons. Trimming stripped 6 bases from V and 12 bases from J, with 15 bases between. The CDR3 is 13 amino acids. This clonotype was observed at least ten times. Its cognate antigen is unknown. The TCR comes from a boy under two years old who had a stem cell transplant for acute myeloid leukemia, so the T cells may come from the graft donor. The specimen comprised PBMCs, mostly from graft donor cells, sampled 360 days after TCRalphabeta/CD19-depleted stem cell transplant. The rearrangement joins TRBV12-3 or TRBV12-4 to TRBJ1-6, with D tentatively TRBD1 (5 bases). CDR3 in DNA: TGTGCCAGCAGCTTGGGGCTTCTCAGACCCCTCCACTTT. It codes for CASSLGLLRPLHF.